A selection of T cell receptor beta chains follows, all from one sample in a study of T cell changes during pregnancy in multiple sclerosis. The method was immunoSEQ multiplex PCR; TCRdb's version includes in-frame clones alone and lacks a portion of them. The sample contains roughly 93,000 clones, 85% to 95% of which appear only once. The input for sequencing was peripheral blood, taken in the first trimester of pregnancy. The source of these receptors is a female donor in good health, enrolled as a control in a pregnancy study. The CDR3 runs from the conserved cysteine through the conserved F or W. Fields, in order: clone size, J gene, D gene, V gene, CDR3 protein, CDR3 DNA. The D gene is left open where the match is weak. Only part of the rows carry a size: once, few, many, or a class if the clone is expanded.

clone_size: .; j_call: TRBJ2-7; d_call: TRBD2; v_call: TRBV6-5; cdr3_aa: CASSYEGTSGEQYF; cdr3_nt: TGTGCCAGCAGTTACGAAGGGACTAGCGGCGAGCAGTACTTC
clone_size: .; j_call: TRBJ2-2; d_call: TRBD2; v_call: TRBV4-3; cdr3_aa: CASSGTSGYTGELFF; cdr3_nt: TGCGCCAGCTCAGGGACTAGCGGTTACACCGGGGAGCTGTTTTTT
clone_size: once; j_call: TRBJ2-3; d_call: .; v_call: TRBV19; cdr3_aa: CASSHPRAGGTDTQYF; cdr3_nt: TGTGCCAGTAGTCACCCCAGGGCAGGGGGCACAGATACGCAGTATTTT
clone_size: .; j_call: TRBJ2-5; d_call: TRBD1; v_call: TRBV5-1; cdr3_aa: CASRQGAEGTQYF; cdr3_nt: TGCGCCAGTAGACAGGGGGCAGAGGGGACCCAGTACTTC
clone_size: .; j_call: TRBJ2-7; d_call: TRBD1; v_call: TRBV5-4; cdr3_aa: CASSLGTGLGYEQYF; cdr3_nt: TGTGCCAGCAGCTTGGGGACAGGGTTAGGCTACGAGCAGTACTTC
clone_size: .; j_call: TRBJ1-5; d_call: .; v_call: TRBV30; cdr3_aa: CAWSMEGALYSNQPQHF; cdr3_nt: TGTGCCTGGAGTATGGAGGGTGCCCTATATAGCAATCAGCCCCAGCATTTT
clone_size: .; j_call: TRBJ1-4; d_call: .; v_call: TRBV27; cdr3_aa: CASSWRGWANEKLFF; cdr3_nt: TGTGCCAGCAGTTGGCGGGGGTGGGCTAATGAAAAACTGTTTTTT
clone_size: .; j_call: TRBJ1-3; d_call: TRBD1; v_call: TRBV5-4; cdr3_aa: CASSLNRGSGNTIYF; cdr3_nt: TGTGCCAGCAGCTTGAACAGGGGCTCTGGAAACACCATATATTTT
clone_size: .; j_call: TRBJ2-2; d_call: .; v_call: TRBV5-4; cdr3_aa: CASSTPGTENTGELFF; cdr3_nt: TGTGCCAGCAGCACCCCCGGGACTGAGAACACCGGGGAGCTGTTTTTT
clone_size: .; j_call: TRBJ2-3; d_call: .; v_call: TRBV7-9; cdr3_aa: CASTLFGSTDTQYF; cdr3_nt: TGTGCCAGCACCCTTTTCGGGTCCACAGATACGCAGTATTTT
clone_size: .; j_call: TRBJ2-5; d_call: .; v_call: TRBV5-4; cdr3_aa: CASSLRSHQETQYF; cdr3_nt: TGTGCCAGCAGCTTGAGGAGTCACCAAGAGACCCAGTACTTC
clone_size: .; j_call: TRBJ1-4; d_call: .; v_call: TRBV7-9; cdr3_aa: CASSTSGGGEKLFF; cdr3_nt: .
clone_size: .; j_call: TRBJ2-3; d_call: .; v_call: TRBV27; cdr3_aa: CASSEPRGSTDTQYF; cdr3_nt: TGTGCCAGCAGTGAGCCTCGCGGGAGCACAGATACGCAGTATTTT
clone_size: .; j_call: TRBJ2-3; d_call: .; v_call: TRBV7-8; cdr3_aa: CASSPPGVRTDTQYF; cdr3_nt: TGTGCCAGCAGCCCCCCGGGGGTTAGAACAGATACGCAGTATTTT